Sequencing of this TCR beta chain was carried out in a study of T cells after yellow fever vaccination. Study background: Preparation of fractions with low cell numbers was performed using SMART-Seq v4 Ultra Low Input. General study findings and limits: Re-detected after boosting: most primary clones, about 95% of CD4 and 88% of CD8.

V shed 3 bases and J shed 2 bases, with 12 bases lying between them. Germline V lookup: CDR1 SGHRS, CDR2 YFSETQ. The CDR3 is 15 amino acids. TCR cDNA, made by 5'RACE template switching, carried an added universal primer site and UMIs. TCRdb used MiXCR to reprocess the 5' RACE reads, holding one entry per CDR3 protein. Of roughly 500,000 distinct CDR3 sequences listed, roughly 19% are singletons. As concerns this clonotype: Its antigen is undetermined.

This rearrangement joins TRBV5-1 to TRBJ2-4; D uncertain. The sequence derives from a man aged 30-40 years who received the YFV17D yellow fever vaccine. The input for sequencing was PBMCs, taken 15 days after the yellow fever booster vaccination. CDR3 amino acids: CASSSAPGSKNIQYF. CDR3 DNA sequence: TGCGCCAGCAGCTCCGCCCCAGGTTCCAAAAACATTCAGTACTTC.